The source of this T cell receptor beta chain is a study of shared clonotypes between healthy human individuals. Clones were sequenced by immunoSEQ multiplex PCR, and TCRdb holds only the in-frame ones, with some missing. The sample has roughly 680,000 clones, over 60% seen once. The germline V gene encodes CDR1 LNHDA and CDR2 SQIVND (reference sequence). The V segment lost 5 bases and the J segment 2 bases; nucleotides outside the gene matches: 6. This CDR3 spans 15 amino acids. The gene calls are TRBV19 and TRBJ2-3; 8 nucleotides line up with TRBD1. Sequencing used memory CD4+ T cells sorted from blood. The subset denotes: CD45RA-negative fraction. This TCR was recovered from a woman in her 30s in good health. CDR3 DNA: TGTGCCAGTAGTCATAGACAGGGGCACACAGATACGCAGTATTTT. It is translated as CASSHRQGHTDTQYF.